In its sample, the clone carrying this T cell receptor beta chain was seen many times. The antigen remains undetermined. From RNA transcripts, TCR beta CDR3 regions were amplified. The HTBI primer set served for first-round RT-PCR of the TCR CDR3. Via MiXCR, TCRdb re-called the multiplex PCR reads, giving one row per CDR3 protein. The table shows approximately 520,000 distinct CDR3 sequences, with around a quarter occurring only once. The ends lost 5 bases at V and 0 bases at J; junction bases unmatched: 6. There are 16 residues in the CDR3. Germline assignment: CDR1 LNHDA and CDR2 SQIVND (reference sequence). Disease lasting under 3 months, a NOSPECS grade of at least 4, and a Clinical Activity Score of at least 3 were features of the ophthalmopathy patients. This entry comes from a study of T cells in Graves' hyperthyroidism and ophthalmopathy. Overall study results and limits: A model of 13 V-J pairs discriminated ophthalmopathy from stable hyperthyroidism.

The sample comprised blood. The origin of this receptor is a woman aged 30 to 39 with Graves' ophthalmopathy. The rearrangement joins TRBV19 to TRBJ2-2; 7 bases match TRBD1. As DNA, the CDR3 is TGTGCCAGTAGTCGGGACAGACGCGCGAACACCGGGGAGCTGTTTTTT. Its protein product is CASSRDRRANTGELFF.